Listed below are T cell receptor beta chains from one sample, sequenced in a study of OX40 agonist ivuxolimab in advanced cancers. Some clones are missing from TCRdb's copy, which holds only in-frame ones; the method was immunoSEQ multiplex PCR. The top ten clones hold approximately 9.7% of a sample with tens of thousands of clones, about 92% of them seen once. This sample comprised CD4+ or CD8+ T cells sorted from blood, obtained in a trial of the OX40 agonist ivuxolimab. These receptors all stem from an adult with an advanced solid tumor such as melanoma, head and neck, liver or kidney cancer. Both conserved end residues are part of each CDR3.

v_gene: TRBV6-1; j_gene: TRBJ1-1; CDR3aa: CASIGGRGMNTEAFF
v_gene: TRBV6-5; j_gene: TRBJ1-1; CDR3aa: CASSYGGTEAFF
v_gene: TRBV19; j_gene: TRBJ2-1; CDR3aa: CASTRTSGSNEQFF
v_gene: TRBV7-3; j_gene: TRBJ1-1; CDR3aa: CASSLSLNTEAFF
v_gene: TRBV6-1; j_gene: TRBJ2-3; CDR3aa: CASSEIVPETDTQYF
v_gene: TRBV6-5; j_gene: TRBJ2-3; CDR3aa: CASSPTDTDTQYF
v_gene: TRBV13; j_gene: TRBJ2-2; CDR3aa: CASSSSGLTGELFF
v_gene: TRBV4-1; j_gene: TRBJ2-3; CDR3aa: CASSQEEDTQYF
v_gene: TRBV29-1; j_gene: TRBJ1-2; CDR3aa: CSVERRDPNYGYTF
v_gene: TRBV27; j_gene: TRBJ2-3; CDR3aa: CASSPLGDTQYF